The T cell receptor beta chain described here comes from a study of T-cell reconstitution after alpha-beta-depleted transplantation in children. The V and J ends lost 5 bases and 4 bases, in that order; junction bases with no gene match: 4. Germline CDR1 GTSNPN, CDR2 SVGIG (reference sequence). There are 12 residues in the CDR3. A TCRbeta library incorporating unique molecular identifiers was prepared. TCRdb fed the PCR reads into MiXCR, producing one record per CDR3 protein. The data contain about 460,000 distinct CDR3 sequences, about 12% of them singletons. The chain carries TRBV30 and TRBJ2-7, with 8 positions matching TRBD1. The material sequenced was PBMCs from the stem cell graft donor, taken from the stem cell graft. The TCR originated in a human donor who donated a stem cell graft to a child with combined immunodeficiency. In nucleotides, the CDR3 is TGTGCCTGGGGACAGGGAAGGTACGAGCAGTACTTC. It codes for CAWGQGRYEQYF. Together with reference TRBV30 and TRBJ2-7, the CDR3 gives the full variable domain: SQTIHQWPATLVQPVGSPLSLECTVEGTSNPNLYWYRQAAGRGLQLLFYSVGIGQISSEVPQNLSASRPQDRQFILSSKKLLLSDSGFYLCAWGQGRYEQYFGPGTRLTVT.